This T cell receptor beta chain was sequenced during a study of early stage breast cancer tumors. Study findings and constraints: Most shared enriched TCRB sequences were commonly generated ones.

Regarding this clone: Its target is unknown.

Profiling relied on immunoSEQ multiplex PCR, and the TCRdb table lists in-frame clones only, not all of them. Seen here are 45,000 to 60,000 clones, around nine tenths observed once, and the top ten hold around 5%. The receptor comes from a person between 70 and 80 years old with breast cancer. Source material: blood.

The CDR3 DNA sequence: TGCAGCGGGGTTGTTGGGGGCGCCTACGAGCAGTACTTC. Translating it yields CSGVVGGAYEQYF. The V gene is TRBV29-1, the J gene TRBJ2-7, with D possibly TRBD1 on 6 matching bases. Germline V CDR1 and CDR2: SQVTM, ANQGSEA. Trimming took off 7 bases at V and 2 bases at J, with 15 bases between the two ends. The CDR3 loop spans 13 amino acids.